Listed below are T cell receptor beta chains from one sample, sequenced in a study of CD8 T cells in ankylosing spondylitis. TCRdb recomputed calls from the 5' RACE reads with MiXCR, one row per CDR3 protein. This sample yields approximately 140,000 distinct CDR3 sequences, of which around two fifths are seen a single time; nearly 15% belongs to the top ten. The sample consisted of synovial fluid, either unsorted or a sorted T cell fraction (not recorded which). These receptors all stem from a male donor with ankylosing spondylitis. The CDR3 runs from the conserved cysteine through the conserved F or W. A D gene is named only where the DNA matches it firmly. Size is omitted from some rows. Given values are once, few, many or a class for expanded clones.

j_call: TRBJ2-2; d_call: TRBD2; v_call: TRBV7-3; clone_size: once; cdr3_aa: CASSLMRRTSWDAGELFF; cdr3_nt: TGTGCCAGCAGCTTAATGAGGCGGACTAGCTGGGACGCCGGGGAGCTGTTTTTT
j_call: TRBJ2-3; d_call: TRBD2; v_call: TRBV24-1; clone_size: .; cdr3_aa: CATSALPPDWTSGRATDTQYF; cdr3_nt: TGTGCCACCAGTGCCCTGCCCCCGGATTGGACTAGCGGGAGGGCCACAGATACGCAGTATTTT
j_call: TRBJ2-7; d_call: .; v_call: TRBV7-9; clone_size: .; cdr3_aa: CASSVGGEASYEQYF; cdr3_nt: TGTGCCAGCAGCGTAGGGGGGGAGGCCTCCTACGAGCAGTACTTC
j_call: TRBJ2-1; d_call: TRBD2; v_call: TRBV12-3/TRBV12-4; clone_size: .; cdr3_aa: CASSPRTSGAYNEQFF; cdr3_nt: TGTGCCAGCAGTCCTCGGACTAGCGGAGCGTACAATGAGCAGTTCTTC
j_call: TRBJ2-7; d_call: TRBD2; v_call: TRBV28; clone_size: .; cdr3_aa: CASSRRCCGRPTYEQYF; cdr3_nt: TGTGCCAGCAGTCGACGCTGTTGCGGGAGGCCCACCTACGAGCAGTACTTC
j_call: TRBJ2-1; d_call: TRBD2; v_call: TRBV29-1; clone_size: many; cdr3_aa: CSVVGLAEHTSSYNEQFF; cdr3_nt: TGCAGCGTTGTCGGACTAGCGGAACATACTAGCTCCTACAATGAGCAGTTCTTC
j_call: TRBJ2-3; d_call: .; v_call: TRBV12-1; clone_size: few; cdr3_aa: CASSFKGGLGPPDTQYF; cdr3_nt: TGTGCCAGCAGCTTTAAGGGGGGCCTGGGGCCCCCAGATACGCAGTATTTT
j_call: TRBJ2-7; d_call: TRBD2; v_call: TRBV28; clone_size: .; cdr3_aa: CASSLGLAVSYEQYF; cdr3_nt: TGTGCCAGCAGTTTGGGACTAGCGGTCTCCTACGAGCAGTACTTC
j_call: TRBJ1-6; d_call: .; v_call: TRBV7-8; clone_size: many; cdr3_aa: CASSRVGPLSSYNSPLHF; cdr3_nt: TGTGCCAGCAGCCGTGTCGGTCCCCTTAGCTCCTATAATTCACCCCTCCACTTT
j_call: TRBJ2-7; d_call: .; v_call: TRBV6-5; clone_size: .; cdr3_aa: CASSYSARLDHEQYF; cdr3_nt: TGTGCCAGCAGTTATTCCGCCAGACTAGACCACGAGCAGTACTTC
j_call: TRBJ1-4; d_call: .; v_call: TRBV29-1; clone_size: few; cdr3_aa: CSVRQTTNEKLFF; cdr3_nt: TGCAGCGTTCGGCAAACAACTAATGAAAAACTGTTTTTT
j_call: TRBJ1-5; d_call: .; v_call: TRBV7-9; clone_size: few; cdr3_aa: CASSLLDSNQPQHF; cdr3_nt: TGTGCCAGCAGCTTACTAGATAGCAATCAGCCCCAGCATTTT
j_call: TRBJ1-2; d_call: .; v_call: TRBV7-9; clone_size: .; cdr3_aa: CASSLRPYGYTF; cdr3_nt: TGTGCCAGCAGCTTAAGACCTTATGGCTACACCTTC
j_call: TRBJ2-7; d_call: .; v_call: TRBV2; clone_size: .; cdr3_aa: CASSVSLTESSYEQYF; cdr3_nt: TGTGCCAGCAGCGTAAGCTTGACGGAGAGCTCCTACGAGCAGTACTTC
j_call: TRBJ1-5; d_call: TRBD1; v_call: TRBV5-5; clone_size: .; cdr3_aa: CASSLRDSAWGHQPQHF; cdr3_nt: TGTGCCAGCAGTCTCCGGGACAGTGCCTGGGGTCATCAGCCCCAGCATTTT
j_call: TRBJ2-1; d_call: .; v_call: TRBV20-1; clone_size: once; cdr3_aa: CSATRDAGGYNEQFF; cdr3_nt: TGCAGTGCTACCCGAGATGCGGGCGGCTACAATGAGCAGTTCTTC
j_call: TRBJ1-2; d_call: .; v_call: TRBV29-1; clone_size: .; cdr3_aa: CSVAGGTGYTF; cdr3_nt: TGCAGCGTTGCGGGGGGTACTGGCTACACCTTC
j_call: TRBJ2-7; d_call: TRBD1; v_call: TRBV28; clone_size: .; cdr3_aa: CASSFGTGVDEQYF; cdr3_nt: TGTGCCAGCAGTTTCGGAACAGGGGTTGACGAGCAGTACTTC
j_call: TRBJ2-1; d_call: .; v_call: TRBV12-3/TRBV12-4; clone_size: many; cdr3_aa: CASSLDSSSYNEQFF; cdr3_nt: TGTGCCAGCAGTTTGGACAGTAGCTCCTACAATGAGCAGTTCTTC
j_call: TRBJ2-2; d_call: .; v_call: TRBV6-2/TRBV6-3; clone_size: .; cdr3_aa: CASRCCGTGELFF; cdr3_nt: TGTGCCAGCAGATGCTGTGGAACCGGGGAGCTGTTTTTT
j_call: TRBJ2-7; d_call: .; v_call: TRBV28; clone_size: few; cdr3_aa: CASSFEPALSSYEQYF; cdr3_nt: TGTGCCAGCAGTTTTGAGCCGGCATTGAGCTCCTACGAGCAGTACTTC
j_call: TRBJ2-5; d_call: TRBD2; v_call: TRBV12-3/TRBV12-4; clone_size: few; cdr3_aa: CASSAAFSGRAPETQYF; cdr3_nt: TGTGCCAGCAGTGCGGCATTTAGCGGGAGGGCCCCAGAGACCCAGTACTTC
j_call: TRBJ2-1; d_call: .; v_call: TRBV20-1; clone_size: .; cdr3_aa: CSAKQQTLYNEQFF; cdr3_nt: TGCAGTGCTAAGCAACAGACCCTTTACAATGAGCAGTTCTTC
j_call: TRBJ2-1; d_call: TRBD1; v_call: TRBV12-3/TRBV12-4; clone_size: .; cdr3_aa: CASSSQSGTGMDNEQFF; cdr3_nt: TGTGCCAGCAGTTCTCAATCCGGGACAGGGATGGACAATGAGCAGTTCTTC
j_call: TRBJ1-5; d_call: .; v_call: TRBV10-2; clone_size: once; cdr3_aa: CAIGWVLNQPQHF; cdr3_nt: TGCGCCATCGGGTGGGTACTTAATCAGCCCCAGCATTTT
j_call: TRBJ2-5; d_call: .; v_call: TRBV12-3/TRBV12-4; clone_size: .; cdr3_aa: CASSSSGASGGGLQETQYF; cdr3_nt: .
j_call: TRBJ2-7; d_call: TRBD2; v_call: TRBV10-3; clone_size: .; cdr3_aa: CAISPGLAGTGAYEQYF; cdr3_nt: TGTGCCATCAGTCCGGGACTAGCGGGGACAGGGGCCTACGAGCAGTACTTC
j_call: TRBJ1-6; d_call: TRBD1; v_call: TRBV2; clone_size: .; cdr3_aa: CASSSRDRVSPLHF; cdr3_nt: TGTGCCAGCAGTTCTCGGGACAGGGTTTCACCCCTCCACTTT